The 29 T cell receptor beta chains given below trace back to one sample, sequenced in a study of T cells in Graves' hyperthyroidism and ophthalmopathy. Amplification of TCR beta CDR3 regions was performed using RNA transcripts as template. Researchers ran a first-round RT-PCR on the TCR CDR3 using the HTBI primer set. TCRdb independently ran MiXCR on the multiplex PCR reads; one entry per CDR3 protein. In the table there are nearly 250,000 distinct CDR3 sequences, 24% of which are singletons. The sample was blood. Receptor source: a woman in her thirties or forties with Graves' ophthalmopathy.

This clonotype was detected a few times. This chain connects TRBV28 to TRBJ2-7; D is uncertain. CDR3 length: 11 amino acids. Germline CDR1 is MDHEN and CDR2 is SYDVKM. V was shortened by 6 bases and J by 4 bases, with 7 bases between the two germline ends. CDR3 nucleotides: TGTGCCAGCAGGGTAGGGTACGAGCAGTACTTC. Its protein product is CASRVGYEQYF.

This clonotype was seen many times. The chain is built from TRBV19 and TRBJ2-2; 9 positions agree with TRBD1. With 5 bases clipped from V and 2 bases from J, the junction kept 3 bases outside the gene matches. This CDR3 is built from 15 residues. CDR1 LNHDA and CDR2 SQIVND come from the germline V gene (reference sequence). Here the CDR3 DNA reads TGTGCCAGTAGTGGACAGGGGCGCAACACCGGGGAGCTGTTTTTT. Amino acids: CASSGQGRNTGELFF.

In this sample, this clonotype turned up many times. This rearrangement joins TRBV5-1 to TRBJ2-2, with D tentatively TRBD1 (5 bases). Per germline, CDR1 SGHRS and CDR2 YFSETQ. V gave up 3 bases and J gave up 8 bases, with 11 bases separating them. The CDR3 loop spans 13 amino acids. The DNA for the CDR3 is TGCGCCAGCAGCTATGACAGCTGGGGGGAGCTGTTTTTT. It codes for CASSYDSWGELFF. The full variable domain, completed using reference TRBV5-1 and TRBJ2-2, is KAGVTQTPRYLIKTRGQQVTLSCSPISGHRSVSWYQQTPGQGLQFLFEYFSETQRNKGNFPGRFSGRQFSNSRSEMNVSTLELGDSALYLCASSYDSWGELFFGEGSRLTVL.

This sequence joins TRBV6-2 or TRBV6-3 and TRBJ2-7; D might be TRBD2 (5 bases). CDR3 length: 15 residues. Deletions cut 7 bases from V and 1 base from J, with 17 bases between. Germline V gives CDR1 MNHEY, CDR2 SVGEGT. CDR3 residues: CASTIGLLPSYEQYF. CDR3 nucleotides: TGTGCCAGCACAATCGGACTCCTCCCTTCCTACGAGCAGTACTTC.

This clonotype was seen ten or more times. The genes are TRBV11-2 and TRBJ1-1; D unresolved. This CDR3 spans 13 amino acids. Germline CDR1 and CDR2: SGHAT and FQNNGV. The V end was cut by 3 bases, the J end by 0 bases, with 5 bases between. The CDR3 DNA reads as TGTGCCAGCAGCTTCAGAGTGAACACTGAAGCTTTCTTT. The encoded protein is CASSFRVNTEAFF.

This chain uses TRBV6-5 with TRBJ1-1; 8 bases agree with TRBD1. Germline V gives CDR1 MNHEY, CDR2 SVGAGI. V trimming: 4 bases; J trimming: 7 bases; junction bases outside the gene matches: 11. The CDR3 consists of 15 residues. CDR3 DNA: TGTGCCAGCAGTTTATCGACAGGGGCCTACCTTGAAGCTTTCTTT. Translated, it gives CASSLSTGAYLEAFF.

The table lists this clonotype with many counts. The chain employs TRBV28 and TRBJ1-5; a possible D gene is TRBD1 (5 bases). This CDR3 has 18 residues. CDR1 is MDHEN and CDR2 is SYDVKM in the germline V gene. V was pared by 3 bases and J by 0 bases, with 18 bases between. The CDR3 DNA sequence: TGTGCCAGCAGTTTGGGACCGGGGACGGCTTTTAGCAATCAGCCCCAGCATTTT. Translated: CASSLGPGTAFSNQPQHF.

The sample holds many counts of this clonotype. The chain carries TRBV20-1 and TRBJ1-3, with a tentative D call TRBD1 (5 bases). Germline CDR1 and CDR2: DFQATT and SNEGSKA (reference sequence). The V and J ends lost 1 base and 2 bases respectively, with 9 bases between them. CDR3 size: 14 residues. CDR3 nucleotide sequence: TGCAGTGCTAGAGGGGGGGTACCTGGAAACACCATATATTTT. This translates into CSARGGVPGNTIYF.

This clonotype has at least ten counts. V and J are TRBV11-2 and TRBJ2-7; no reliable D call. CDR3 length equals 14 residues. Germline CDR1 is SGHAT and CDR2 is FQNNGV. The V gene lost 2 bases and the J gene lost 2 bases, with 10 bases spanning the gap. The CDR3 loop is CASSLMAPTYEQYF. CDR3 nucleotide sequence: TGTGCCAGCAGCTTAATGGCTCCCACCTACGAGCAGTACTTC.

This clonotype was recorded many times. This chain links TRBV7-3 with TRBJ2-5, with D possibly matching TRBD2 (6 bases). CDR3 length: 14 amino acids. The V and J ends lost 2 bases and 4 bases respectively, with 11 bases between them. The germline V gene encodes CDR1 SGHTA and CDR2 FQGTGA. Here the CDR3 DNA reads TGTGCCAGCAGCTTACTCGGGGGAACAGAGACCCAGTACTTC. Its protein is CASSLLGGTETQYF. Variable domain in full (rest from reference TRBV7-3 and TRBJ2-5): GAGVSQTPSNKVTEKGKYVELRCDPISGHTALYWYRQSLGQGPEFLIYFQGTGAADDSGLPNDRFFAVRPEGSVSTLKIQRTERGDSAVYLCASSLLGGTETQYFGPGTRLLVL.

This clonotype has a single count. Written as DNA, the CDR3 is TGTGCCAGCAGTACAGGACTTCGCTATGGCTACACCTTC. This encodes CASSTGLRYGYTF. The genes are TRBV28 and TRBJ1-2; tentatively, D is TRBD1 (5 bases). The V gene's germline CDR1 is MDHEN and CDR2 SYDVKM. V dropped 5 bases and J dropped 4 bases, with 11 bases sitting between them. The CDR3 length is 13 residues.

In its sample, this clonotype was seen many times. The chain has TRBV29-1 and TRBJ2-7, with D uncertain. Trimming pared 3 bases from V and 9 bases from J, leaving 12 bases between. CDR1 and CDR2 from the germline V gene are SQVTM and ANQGSEA. The CDR3 totals 11 residues. CDR3 in amino acids: CSVEWSGRQYF. CDR3 nucleotide sequence: TGCAGCGTTGAGTGGTCCGGTAGGCAGTACTTC.

This clonotype came up many times. The chain employs TRBV13 and TRBJ2-7; 12 nucleotides line up with TRBD2. With V trimmed by 5 bases and J by 2 bases, 1 base remained unmatched. The CDR3 covers 14 residues. Germline V gene data show CDR1 as PRHDT and CDR2 as FYEKMQ (reference sequence). The CDR3 region has the DNA TGTGCCAGCAGCCGGACTAGCGGGGCCTACGAGCAGTACTTC. Amino acid sequence: CASSRTSGAYEQYF.

This clonotype has a handful of counts. V and J are TRBV11-3 and TRBJ1-1; the D is unclear. The CDR3 is made up of 15 amino acids. V lost 6 bases and J 1 base, leaving 15 bases between the germline ends. Germline V gene sequence: CDR1 SGHNT, CDR2 YENEEA. CDR3 amino acids: CASSTRRNKNTEAFF. In DNA, the CDR3 is TGTGCCAGCAGTACCCGACGGAACAAGAACACTGAAGCTTTCTTT.

This clonotype was observed many times. This chain uses TRBV29-1 with TRBJ1-1; 7 bases are shared with TRBD1. From germline, CDR1 is SQVTM and CDR2 ANQGSEA. CDR3 length equals 14 residues. Germline trimming cut 4 bases from V and 0 bases from J; bases unmatched to any gene: 5. Here the CDR3 reads CSVGGQTMNTEAFF. The CDR3 bases are TGCAGCGTTGGGGGACAGACCATGAACACTGAAGCTTTCTTT.

This chain joins TRBV6-2 or TRBV6-3 and TRBJ1-5, with D unresolved. Trimming left V 7 bases short and J 0 bases short, with 22 bases between. There are 18 residues in the CDR3. CDR1 and CDR2 from the germline V gene are MNHEY and SVGEGT. The CDR3 is CASTVGGSAVYSNQPQHF. Written as DNA, the CDR3 is TGTGCCAGCACCGTTGGTGGCTCTGCGGTCTATAGCAATCAGCCCCAGCATTTT.

This clonotype appeared many times. The rearrangement uses TRBV20-1 and TRBJ2-7; D may correspond to TRBD1 or TRBD2 (6 bases each). This CDR3 comprises 14 residues. The germline CDR1 and CDR2 sequences are DFQATT and SNEGSKA (reference sequence). Trimming took 3 bases from V and 4 from J, leaving 16 bases between them. CDR3 sequence (DNA): TGCAGTGCTAGTCCCCCCGGGGGCACATACGAGCAGTACTTC. As protein: CSASPPGGTYEQYF.

This clonotype was seen ten or more times. This chain joins TRBV5-1 and TRBJ2-5, with D perhaps being TRBD1 or TRBD2 (5 bases each). Trimming stripped 0 bases from V and 4 bases from J, with 10 bases between. CDR1 is SGHRS, CDR2 YFSETQ, per germline. The CDR3 runs to 14 residues. The CDR3 spells CASSLGSGRETQYF. In nucleotides, the CDR3 is TGCGCCAGCAGCTTGGGGTCAGGGAGAGAGACCCAGTACTTC. The whole variable domain, remainder taken from reference TRBV5-1 and TRBJ2-5, is KAGVTQTPRYLIKTRGQQVTLSCSPISGHRSVSWYQQTPGQGLQFLFEYFSETQRNKGNFPGRFSGRQFSNSRSEMNVSTLELGDSALYLCASSLGSGRETQYFGPGTRLLVL.

This clonotype was seen ten or more times. The V call is TRBV3-1, the J call TRBJ2-5; 8 positions match TRBD2. The CDR3 totals 15 residues. The germline V gene encodes CDR1 LGHDT and CDR2 YNNKEL (reference sequence). Losses at the gene ends were 4 bases for V and 2 bases for J; bases not matched to a gene: 6. The CDR3 DNA follows: TGTGCCAGCAGCCTCCCGACGGGGGGGCAAGAGACCCAGTACTTC. This sequence encodes CASSLPTGGQETQYF.

The rearrangement joins TRBV27 to TRBJ2-4, with 8 bases fitting TRBD2. CDR1 is MNHEY, CDR2 SMNVEV, per germline (reference sequence). The CDR3 has 16 amino acids. Trimming removed 3 bases from V and 0 bases from J; junction bases left unmatched: 4. The CDR3, as DNA: TGTGCCAGCAGTTTTTCTAGCGGGTTAGCCAAAAACATTCAGTACTTC. This encodes CASSFSSGLAKNIQYF.

The rearrangement joins TRBV6-5 to TRBJ2-7; TRBD2 matches 9 bases. Germline CDR1 MNHEY, CDR2 SVGAGI. The CDR3 length is 17 residues. The J segment lost 3 bases and the V segment lost 2 bases, leaving 11 bases of the junction unmatched. CDR3 in amino acids: CASSYAAGASGVYEQYF. The CDR3 DNA sequence: TGTGCCAGCAGTTACGCGGCCGGGGCTAGCGGGGTCTACGAGCAGTACTTC.

Only one count was recorded for this clonotype. In nucleotides, the CDR3 is TGTGCCAGCAGCGCCCATGGGACAGGGGGCGCCGAGCAGTACTTC. This encodes CASSAHGTGGAEQYF. This sequence joins TRBV28 and TRBJ2-7; 12 bases map to TRBD1. The trim removed 6 bases at V and 6 bases at J, leaving 9 bases unmatched. CDR3 size: 15 residues. From germline, CDR1 is MDHEN and CDR2 SYDVKM.

This clonotype was seen repeatedly, ten times or more. This chain connects TRBV10-3 to TRBJ1-2, with TRBD1 matching 8 bases. The CDR3 has 15 amino acids. Germline-derived CDR1 and CDR2 are ENHRY and SYGVKD. V lost 7 bases and J lost 3; bases outside the gene matches: 10. The CDR3 region has the DNA TGTGCCATCACCGAGAGACCACAGGGGGACTATGGCTACACCTTC. Protein: CAITERPQGDYGYTF.

This clonotype was seen just once. The chain joins TRBV7-8 to TRBJ1-5; TRBD1 matches at 10 bases. The V gene end was trimmed by 4 bases and the J gene end by 7 bases; junction bases not matched to a gene: 7. Germline V gene sequence: CDR1 SGHVS, CDR2 FQNEAQ. The CDR3 extends over 15 amino acids. The CDR3 coding sequence is TGTGCCAGCAGCTCCCGGACAGGGGGGAACCAGCCCCAGCATTTT. Translated, it gives CASSSRTGGNQPQHF. The full variable domain, its missing parts supplied by reference TRBV7-8 and TRBJ1-5, is GAGVSQSPRYKVAKRGQDVALRCDPISGHVSLFWYQQALGQGPEFLTYFQNEAQLDKSGLPSDRFFAERPEGSVSTLKIQRTQQEDSAVYLCASSSRTGGNQPQHFGDGTRLSIL.

This chain joins TRBV28 and TRBJ1-5, with 9 bases matching TRBD1. J was trimmed by 1 base and V by 5 bases; bases with no gene match: 6. Germline values: CDR1 MDHEN, CDR2 SYDVKM. The CDR3 covers 16 residues. Here the CDR3 DNA reads TGTGCCAGCAGTGCACAGGGGGCTAAAAGCAATCAGCCCCAGCATTTT. Its protein is CASSAQGAKSNQPQHF.

This clonotype was seen at least ten times. This chain's CDR3 is CASRGPTEAFF. CDR3 sequence (DNA): TGTGCCAGCAGGGGACCCACTGAAGCTTTCTTT. The J gene is TRBJ1-1, the V gene TRBV25-1; TRBD1 is a possible D gene (5 bases). Trimming removed 6 bases from V and 4 bases from J, with 6 bases in between. The germline CDR1 and CDR2 sequences are MGHDK and SYGVNS. This CDR3 is 11 amino acids long.

This clonotype was seen a handful of times. One junction end does not reproduce the germline sequence, and a read error may be involved. This chain uses TRBV27 with TRBJ2-7; 13 bases agree with TRBD2. The CDR3 is 17 amino acids. Germline V gives CDR1 MNHEY, CDR2 SMNVEV (reference sequence). CDR3 protein: CASSRPPGLAGRPTVVF. CDR3 DNA sequence: TGTGCCAGCAGTAGACCTCCGGGACTAGCGGGAAGGCCTACTGTAGTATTC.

V usage is TRBV12-5 and J usage is TRBJ2-7, with 12 positions matching TRBD2. Germline-derived CDR1 and CDR2 are LGHNT and FRNRAP. The CDR3 runs to 17 residues. V shed 7 bases and J 6 bases; nucleotides not matched to a gene: 16. For the CDR3, the DNA is TGTGCTAGTGTTCCCCCACTAGCGGGGGGACCAATTTTCGAGCAGTACTTC. It is translated as CASVPPLAGGPIFEQYF. The complete variable domain, with remaining parts taken from reference TRBV12-5 and TRBJ2-7, reads DARVTQTPRHKVTEMGQEVTMRCQPILGHNTVFWYRQTMMQGLELLAYFRNRAPLDDSGMPKDRFSAEMPDATLATLKIQPSEPRDSAVYFCASVPPLAGGPIFEQYFGPGTRLTVT.

In this sample, this clonotype turned up many times. V and J are TRBV7-8 and TRBJ2-7, with 7 bases fitting TRBD1. The CDR3 sequence is 14 residues long. V lost 5 bases, J lost 3 bases, and 7 bases stayed unmatched. Germline loops: CDR1 SGHVS, CDR2 FQNEAQ. The CDR3 region has the DNA TGTGCCAGCAGCCTAACAGGGGCGCTCTACGAGCAGTACTTC. Translation gives CASSLTGALYEQYF.